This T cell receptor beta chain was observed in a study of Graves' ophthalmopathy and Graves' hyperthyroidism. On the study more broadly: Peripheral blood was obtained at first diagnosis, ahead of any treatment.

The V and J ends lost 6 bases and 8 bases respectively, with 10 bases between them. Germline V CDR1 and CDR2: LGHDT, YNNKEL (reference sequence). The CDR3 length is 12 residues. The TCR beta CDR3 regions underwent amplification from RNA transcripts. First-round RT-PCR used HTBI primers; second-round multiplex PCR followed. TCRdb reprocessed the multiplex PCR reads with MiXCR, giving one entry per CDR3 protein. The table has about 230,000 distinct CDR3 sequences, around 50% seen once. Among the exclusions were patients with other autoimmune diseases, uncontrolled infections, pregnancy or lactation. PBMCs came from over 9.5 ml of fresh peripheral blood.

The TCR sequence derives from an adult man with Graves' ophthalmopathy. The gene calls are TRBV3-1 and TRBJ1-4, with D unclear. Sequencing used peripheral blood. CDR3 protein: CASSHGSEKLFF. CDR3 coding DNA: TGTGCCAGCAGTCACGGGTCGGAAAAACTGTTTTTT.